A single sample gave rise to the 2 T cell receptor beta chains below, sequenced in a study of blood T cells in healthy people across ages. With a J-beta primer mix and a sample-barcoded 5' primer, a second PCR ran about 7 to 11 cycles. Each CDR3 protein gets one entry after TCRdb re-called the 5' RACE reads with MiXCR. The data show 750,000 to 950,000 distinct CDR3 sequences, with more than 25% seen just once and 3% held by the top ten. This sample also belongs to another study, concerning T cells of mothers and their children.

Source material: blood. All receptors derive from a boy aged 10-17 years in good health.

The V gene is TRBV4-2, the J gene TRBJ1-1, with D unclear. The CDR3 contains 12 residues. Trimming shortened V by 3 bases and J by 5 bases, and 7 bases separated the two germline ends. Germline CDR1 reads LGHNA; CDR2 reads YNFKEQ. The DNA for the CDR3 is TGTGCCAGCAGCCATAGTCGGACTGAAGCTTTCTTT. Residues: CASSHSRTEAFF.

There are a few counts of this clonotype. The V and J genes are TRBV5-5 and TRBJ2-5, with 7 positions matching TRBD1. The CDR3 covers 15 residues. V lost 3 bases, J lost 5 bases, and 10 bases stayed unmatched. CDR1 is SGHKS, CDR2 YYEKEE, per germline (reference sequence). CDR3 residues: CASSYQQGLTETQYF. DNA for the CDR3: TGTGCCAGCAGCTATCAACAGGGGTTGACCGAGACCCAGTACTTC.